This TCR beta chain is from a study of CD8 T cells in Susac syndrome. The length of the CDR3 is 13 residues. Deletions cut 5 bases from V and 2 bases from J, with 8 bases between. Germline-derived CDR1 and CDR2 are SGHTA and FQGNSA. It was with random hexamers that 0.5 to 1 ug RNA was reverse transcribed. The amplification used immunoSEQ multiplex PCR on TCR beta CDR3; it spanned 54 Vbeta and 13 Jbeta. TCRdb ran MiXCR on the immunoSEQ multiplex PCR reads and lists one entry per CDR3 protein. The sample holds over 120,000 distinct CDR3 sequences, roughly 94% seen once. Blood CD8+ and CD4+ T cells underwent high-throughput TCR beta sequencing. Healthy donors served as age- and sex-matched controls. TEMRA cells were enriched by FACS, and CD4+ and CD8+ T cells were negatively isolated.

This sequence joins TRBV7-2 and TRBJ2-3; TRBD2 might be the D (5 bases). The clonotype comes from a human donor in good health. Sequenced sample: CD4+ T cells from PBMCs. CDR3 region: CASSPDYTDTQYF. The CDR3 DNA sequence: TGTGCCAGCAGCCCCGACTACACAGATACGCAGTATTTT. The entire variable domain, with the rest obtained from reference TRBV7-2 and TRBJ2-3, is as follows: GAGVSQSPSNKVTEKGKDVELRCDPISGHTALYWYRQSLGQGLEFLIYFQGNSAPDKSGLPSDRFSAERTGGSVSTLTIQRTQQEDSAVYLCASSPDYTDTQYFGPGTRLTVL.